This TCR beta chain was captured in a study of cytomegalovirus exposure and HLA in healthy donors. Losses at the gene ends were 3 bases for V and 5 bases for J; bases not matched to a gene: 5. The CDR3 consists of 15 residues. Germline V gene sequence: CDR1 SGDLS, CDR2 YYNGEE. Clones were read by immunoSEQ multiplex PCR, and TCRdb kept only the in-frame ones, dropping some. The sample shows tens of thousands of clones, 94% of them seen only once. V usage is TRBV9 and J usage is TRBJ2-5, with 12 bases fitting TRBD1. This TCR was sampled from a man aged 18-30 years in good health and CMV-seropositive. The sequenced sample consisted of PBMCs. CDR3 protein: CASSAGTGGTETQYF. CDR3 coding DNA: TGTGCCAGCAGCGCCGGGACAGGGGGCACGGAGACCCAGTACTTC.